Below are 4 T cell receptor beta chains sequenced from a single sample in a study of CD8+CD57+ T cells in acquired aplastic anemia. For CDR3 and TCR beta VDJ profiling, genomic DNA was the template used. One entry per CDR3 protein, called by TCRdb with MiXCR from the reads. The sample has some 92,000 distinct CDR3 sequences; 65% to 70% are singletons. The authors sequenced patients whose flow cytometry had shown CD8+CD57+ cell expansion. The sample taken for sequencing was sorted CD4+, CD8+, or CD8+CD57+ T cells (not recorded which) from PBMCs. The receptors originated from a human donor with aplastic anemia.

A few counts support this clonotype. The CDR3 reads CASSSHRGPNSPLHF. The CDR3 DNA sequence: TGTGCCAGCAGCAGCCACAGGGGGCCTAATTCACCCCTCCACTTT. The J gene is TRBJ1-6, the V gene TRBV7-9; 9 bases agree with TRBD1. The V gene end was trimmed by 5 bases and the J gene end by 6 bases; junction bases not matched to a gene: 5. CDR1 SEHNR and CDR2 FQNEAQ come from the germline V gene (reference sequence). There are 15 residues in the CDR3.

This clonotype showed up many times. V usage is TRBV24-1 and J usage is TRBJ2-3; 10 nucleotides match TRBD2. The CDR3 runs to 18 residues. V shed 2 bases, J shed 6 bases, and the junction held 13 bases outside the gene matches. Germline V gives CDR1 KGHDR, CDR2 SFDVKD. For the CDR3, the DNA is TGTGCCACCAGTGATTCCAATAGCGGGAGGACTCCCCCCGATACGCAGTATTTT. It encodes CATSDSNSGRTPPDTQYF.

The J gene is TRBJ2-7, the V gene TRBV10-2; D not resolved. The ends were cut back, 5 bases at V and 4 bases at J, with 6 bases in the middle. The germline CDR1 and CDR2 sequences are WSHSY and SAAADI. CDR3 length equals 11 residues. CDR3 in amino acids: CASSNSYEQYF. CDR3 nucleotide sequence: TGCGCCAGCAGTAACTCTTACGAGCAGTACTTC.

The CDR3 sequence: CASSYLAGGLYEQYF. The CDR3 DNA follows: TGTGCCAGCAGTTATCTGGCAGGGGGTCTCTACGAGCAGTACTTC. The chain uses TRBV6-5 and TRBJ2-7; 7 nucleotides line up with TRBD1. V was clipped by 3 bases and J by 3 bases; unmatched bases: 8. CDR1 MNHEY and CDR2 SVGAGI come from the germline V gene. This CDR3 has 15 residues.